This section outlines one T cell receptor (beta chain) sequence together with its context. The library targeted TCRbeta and was prepared with unique molecular identifiers. TCRdb re-analysed the PCR reads in MiXCR, keeping a single row per CDR3 protein. The table lists 300,000 to 400,000 distinct CDR3 sequences, about 16% of them singletons, with about 41% in the top ten. The entry originates in a study of T-cell reconstitution after alpha-beta-depleted transplantation in children. This sample comprised PBMCs, mostly from graft donor cells, obtained 360 days after TCRalphabeta/CD19-depleted stem cell transplant. The TCR originated in a male patient aged 2-15 years who had a stem cell transplant for acute lymphoblastic leukemia, so the T cells may come from the graft donor.

The CDR3 is CSVTSRENTEAFF. The CDR3 coding sequence is TGCAGCGTTACGTCCAGGGAGAACACTGAAGCTTTCTTT. This chain connects TRBV29-1 to TRBJ1-1; the D gene is possibly TRBD1 (5 bases). From germline, CDR1 is SQVTM and CDR2 ANQGSEA. The length of the CDR3 is 13 residues. Between the trimmed V and J ends, which lost 5 bases and 1 base, there was a span of 11 bases. Full variable domain (rest looked up from reference TRBV29-1 and TRBJ1-1): SAVISQKPSRDICQRGTSLTIQCQVDSQVTMMFWYRQQPGQSLTLIATANQGSEATYESGFVIDKFPISRPNLTFSTLTVSNMSPEDSSIYLCSVTSRENTEAFFGQGTRLTVV.